The rows below give T cell receptor beta chains drawn from one sample of a study of T cells after yellow fever vaccination. TCRdb reanalysed the 5' RACE reads using MiXCR and keeps one entry per CDR3 protein. Among hundreds of thousands of distinct CDR3 sequences listed, about 3.5% were seen once. Sequenced material: PBMCs, taken on the day of the yellow fever booster vaccination. Every receptor here comes from a man younger than 35 who received the YFV17D yellow fever vaccine. The CDR3 runs from the conserved cysteine through the conserved F or W. Fields, in order: clone size, J gene, D gene, V gene, CDR3 protein, CDR3 DNA. D genes are given only for firm matches. Not every row has a clone size; where given, it reads once, few, many or a size class.

>many|TRBJ2-5|.|TRBV7-9
CASSYESETQYF
TGTGCCAGCAGCTATGAATCGGAGACCCAGTACTTC
>few|TRBJ2-3|TRBD2|TRBV20-1
CSAPVGTSGGRSTDTQYF
TGCAGTGCCCCCGTCGGGACTAGCGGGGGGAGAAGCACAGATACGCAGTATTTT
>many|TRBJ2-7|.|TRBV6-5
CASSLRGVPVQRQYF
TGTGCCAGCAGCCTCCGAGGAGTCCCGGTACAAAGGCAGTACTTC
>many|TRBJ2-4|.|TRBV10-3
CALLRPRGNIQYF
TGTGCCCTTCTTCGTCCAAGGGGAAACATTCAGTACTTC
>few|TRBJ1-1|.|TRBV5-1
CASSFLDSRNTEAFF
TGCGCCAGCAGCTTCCTCGACAGTAGGAACACTGAAGCTTTCTTT
>few|TRBJ2-3|.|TRBV5-1
CASSLGRAFSTDTQYF
TGCGCCAGCAGCCTTGGACGGGCCTTTAGCACAGATACGCAGTATTTT
>many|TRBJ2-5|.|TRBV2
CASIGQLQETQYF
TGTGCCAGCATAGGACAGCTACAAGAGACCCAGTACTTC
>many|TRBJ2-1|TRBD1|TRBV7-7
CASSLWTGDEQFF
TGTGCCAGCAGCTTATGGACAGGGGATGAGCAGTTCTTC
>many|TRBJ1-2|.|TRBV5-6
CASSGQSNYGYTF
TGTGCCAGCAGCGGACAGTCTAACTATGGCTACACCTTC
>few|TRBJ2-5|TRBD2|TRBV11-2
CASSSWTSGAKETQYF
TGTGCCAGCAGTTCATGGACTAGCGGGGCGAAAGAGACCCAGTACTTC
>many|TRBJ1-5|.|TRBV10-3
CAISRQEDQPQHF
TGTGCCATCAGCCGACAGGAGGATCAGCCCCAGCATTTT
>many|TRBJ1-4|.|TRBV4-2
CASSQDAGANEKLFF
TGTGCCAGCAGCCAAGACGCGGGGGCAAATGAAAAACTGTTTTTT
>few|TRBJ1-2|.|TRBV12-3/TRBV12-4
CASTIGSLYGYTF
TGTGCCAGCACCATTGGGAGCCTCTATGGCTACACCTTC
>many|TRBJ2-1|.|TRBV7-3
CASSTRRLLPRGNSYNEQFF
TGTGCCAGCAGCACCAGACGGTTACTACCCAGGGGAAACTCCTACAATGAGCAGTTCTTC
>many|TRBJ2-5|TRBD2|TRBV6-2/TRBV6-3
CASTTSGGRETQYF
TGTGCCAGCACGACTAGCGGGGGGCGAGAGACCCAGTACTTC
>many|TRBJ2-7|.|TRBV7-9
CASSSVSYEQYF
TGTGCCAGCAGCTCCGTTTCCTACGAGCAGTACTTC
>.|TRBJ2-1|TRBD2|TRBV29-1
CSAKRGGSEQFF
TGCAGCGCCAAACGGGGGGGTAGTGAGCAGTTCTTC
>many|TRBJ2-5|.|TRBV5-6
CASDGHGQETQYF
TGTGCCAGTGATGGACACGGTCAAGAGACCCAGTACTTC
>many|TRBJ2-3|.|TRBV5-4
CASSFGQGPTDTQYF
TGTGCCAGCAGCTTCGGCCAGGGCCCCACAGATACGCAGTATTTT
>many|TRBJ2-5|.|TRBV6-2/TRBV6-3
CASSYGQTSSNRETQYF
TGTGCCAGCAGTTACGGGCAGACGTCTAGTAACAGAGAGACCCAGTACTTC
>.|TRBJ1-6|TRBD1|TRBV7-2
CASSFRPGQGLDSPLHF
TGTGCCAGCAGCTTTCGACCGGGACAGGGGCTCGATTCACCCCTCCACTTT
>many|TRBJ2-1|.|TRBV4-1
CASSQKAATYNEQFF
TGCGCCAGCAGCCAGAAGGCGGCGACCTACAATGAGCAGTTCTTC
>few|TRBJ2-2|TRBD1|TRBV7-9
CASSPSTGLAGELFF
TGTGCCAGCAGCCCCTCGACAGGGTTGGCCGGGGAGCTGTTTTTT
>.|TRBJ2-3|.|TRBV7-3
CASSSPPLDTQYF
TGTGCCAGCAGCTCCCCCCCCCTAGATACGCAGTATTTT
>few|TRBJ1-1|.|TRBV6-5
CASSYSGSRGTEAFF
TGTGCCAGCAGTTACTCCGGTAGTAGGGGCACTGAAGCTTTCTTT
>.|TRBJ2-1|.|TRBV4-1
CASSQGRQVNEQFF
TGCGCCAGCAGCCAAGGCAGACAGGTGAATGAGCAGTTCTTC
>many|TRBJ2-2|.|TRBV5-1
CASSLYGPDTGELFF
TGCGCCAGCAGCTTGTATGGACCAGACACCGGGGAGCTGTTTTTT
>many|TRBJ1-3|.|TRBV6-5
CASRPYDSRTGNTIYF
TGTGCCAGCAGACCATACGACAGCCGGACTGGAAACACCATATATTTT
>.|TRBJ2-5|.|TRBV5-6
CASSSTKGAGETQYF
TGTGCCAGCAGCTCGACCAAGGGCGCGGGGGAGACCCAGTACTTC
>many|TRBJ1-6|.|TRBV5-1
CASSPPEGNSPLHF
TGCGCCAGCAGCCCTCCGGAGGGTAATTCACCCCTCCACTTT
>.|TRBJ1-1|TRBD1|TRBV2
CASSEAPGQGQAFF
TGTGCCAGCAGTGAAGCTCCAGGACAGGGTCAAGCTTTCTTT
>few|TRBJ1-2|TRBD1|TRBV4-1
CASRAPGQQLANYGYTF
TGCGCCAGCAGGGCACCGGGACAGCAGTTGGCTAACTATGGCTACACCTTC
>many|TRBJ2-7|TRBD2|TRBV19
CASSSVAGAYEQYF
TGTGCCAGTAGTTCCGTTGCGGGGGCCTACGAGCAGTACTTC
>many|TRBJ2-5|.|TRBV9
CASSVGTDKFATQYF
TGTGCCAGCAGCGTAGGGACAGATAAATTTGCGACCCAGTACTTC
>.|TRBJ2-1|.|TRBV20-1
CSPSKPLRTVNEQFF
TGCAGCCCTAGCAAACCCCTTAGGACCGTCAATGAGCAGTTCTTC